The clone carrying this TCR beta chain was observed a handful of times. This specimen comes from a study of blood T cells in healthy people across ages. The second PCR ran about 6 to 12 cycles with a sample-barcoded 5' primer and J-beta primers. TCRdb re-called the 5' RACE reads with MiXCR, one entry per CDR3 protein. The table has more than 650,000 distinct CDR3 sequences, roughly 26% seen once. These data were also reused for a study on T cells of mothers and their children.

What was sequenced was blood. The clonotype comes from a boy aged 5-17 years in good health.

The CDR3 reads CASSPEGIATNEKLFF. For the CDR3, the DNA is TGCGCCAGCAGCCCTGAAGGGATTGCAACTAATGAAAAACTGTTTTTT. The chain couples TRBV5-1 to TRBJ1-4, with no clear D. V was trimmed by 4 bases and J by 0 bases, leaving 13 bases between them. The CDR3 is 16 amino acids. The germline gives CDR1 SGHRS, CDR2 YFSETQ.